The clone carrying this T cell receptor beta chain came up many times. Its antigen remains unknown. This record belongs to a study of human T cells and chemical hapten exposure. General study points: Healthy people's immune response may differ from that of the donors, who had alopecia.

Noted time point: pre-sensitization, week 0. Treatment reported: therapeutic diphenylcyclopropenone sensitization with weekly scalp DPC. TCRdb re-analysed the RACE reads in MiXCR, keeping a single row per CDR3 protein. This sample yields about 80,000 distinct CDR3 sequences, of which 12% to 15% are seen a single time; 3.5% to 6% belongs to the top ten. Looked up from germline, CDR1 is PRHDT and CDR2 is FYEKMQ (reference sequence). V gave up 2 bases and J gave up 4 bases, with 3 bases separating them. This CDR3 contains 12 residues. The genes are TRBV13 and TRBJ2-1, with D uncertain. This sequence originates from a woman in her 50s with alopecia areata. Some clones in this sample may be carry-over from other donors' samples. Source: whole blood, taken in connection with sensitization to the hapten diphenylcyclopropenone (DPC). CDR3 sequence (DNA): TGTGCCAGCAGCTTACGGTACAATGAGCAGTTCTTC. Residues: CASSLRYNEQFF.